The 20 T cell receptor beta chains in this list originate from one sample, sequenced in a study of cytomegalovirus exposure and HLA in healthy donors. The primer mix had 60 Vbeta and 13 Jbeta primers. TCRdb's copy holds only in-frame clones and misses some; the assay was immunoSEQ multiplex PCR. This table lists around 140,000 clones. The sample comprised PBMCs. The receptors were gathered from a male donor in good health and CMV-seronegative.

This chain uses TRBV14 with TRBJ1-2; D is perhaps TRBD1 (6 bases). V was pared by 1 base and J by 6 bases, with 12 bases between. Germline CDR1 SGHDN, CDR2 FVKESK. There are 14 residues in the CDR3. The CDR3 DNA sequence: TGTGCCAGCAGCCAAGGGGGGCTGGCCCATGGCTACACCTTC. It is translated as CASSQGGLAHGYTF.

V usage is TRBV19 and J usage is TRBJ2-7; 9 positions agree with TRBD2. The CDR3 has 15 residues. Trimming removed 6 bases from V and 4 bases from J; junction bases left unmatched: 10. Looked up from germline, CDR1 is LNHDA and CDR2 is SQIVND (reference sequence). The CDR3 nucleotides read TGTGCCAGTAGCCCCGGTAGCGGGAGCGGTTACGAGCAGTACTTC. The encoded protein is CASSPGSGSGYEQYF.

V gene TRBV19 combines with J gene TRBJ2-6; D may be TRBD1 (5 bases). Germline V gene data show CDR1 as LNHDA and CDR2 as SQIVND (reference sequence). CDR3 length: 14 residues. V lost 5 bases and J lost 3, with 8 bases in between. The CDR3 protein is CASSWGGGANVLTF. CDR3 nucleotide sequence: TGTGCCAGTAGTTGGGGCGGTGGGGCCAACGTCCTGACTTTC.

The J gene is TRBJ1-2, the V gene TRBV29-1; TRBD1 aligns across 7 bases. V was clipped by 6 bases and J by 2 bases; unmatched bases: 6. Germline assignment: CDR1 SQVTM and CDR2 ANQGSEA. The CDR3 is made up of 13 amino acids. The CDR3 protein is CSVQRGQNYGYTF. CDR3 coding DNA: TGCAGCGTGCAAAGGGGGCAGAACTATGGCTACACCTTC.

The chain is built from TRBV5-1 and TRBJ1-1; weak D call: TRBD1 (6 bases). The CDR3 extends over 15 amino acids. CDR1 and CDR2 from the germline V gene are SGHRS and YFSETQ. Trimming removed 0 bases from V and 3 bases from J, with 12 bases in between. In DNA, the CDR3 is TGCGCCAGCAGCTTGGCCGAGGGGGTCGACACTGAAGCTTTCTTT. Its translation is CASSLAEGVDTEAFF.

The chain links TRBV7-9 to TRBJ1-1; D perhaps matches TRBD1 (5 bases). The V end was cut by 3 bases, the J end by 0 bases, with 11 bases between. Germline values: CDR1 SEHNR, CDR2 FQNEAQ (reference sequence). The CDR3 loop spans 15 amino acids. The CDR3 protein is CASSLQGGMNTEAFF. In DNA, the CDR3 is TGTGCCAGCAGCTTGCAGGGCGGAATGAACACTGAAGCTTTCTTT.

V gene TRBV28 combines with J gene TRBJ1-5; D is ambiguous. V dropped 3 bases and J dropped 0 bases, with 12 bases sitting between them. The CDR3 is made up of 16 amino acids. Germline V gives CDR1 MDHEN, CDR2 SYDVKM. The CDR3 DNA is TGTGCCAGCAGTTTGGTGGGCTTCTATAGCAATCAGCCCCAGCATTTT. It translates to CASSLVGFYSNQPQHF.

V and J are TRBV7-2 and TRBJ2-3; TRBD2 matches at 10 bases. V lost 3 bases to trimming and J lost 5 bases; unmatched junction nucleotides: 8. CDR3 length equals 16 residues. Germline V gene lookup returns CDR1 SGHTA and CDR2 FQGNSA. CDR3 residues: CASSLGPSGRGDTQYF. The CDR3 DNA is TGTGCCAGCAGCTTGGGACCTAGCGGGAGAGGAGATACGCAGTATTTT.

The CDR3 nucleotides read TGCGCCAGCAGCCAAGAGGCCAGGGGGAATCCTGGAAACACCATATATTTT. Its translation is CASSQEARGNPGNTIYF. The chain recombines TRBV4-3 with TRBJ1-3; 7 nucleotides agree with TRBD1. CDR3 length equals 17 residues. The V and J ends lost 0 bases and 2 bases, in that order; junction bases with no gene match: 7. CDR1 and CDR2 from the germline V gene are LGHNA and YSLEER.

The chain combines TRBV10-3 with TRBJ2-7; D remains unclear. Germline-derived CDR1 and CDR2 are ENHRY and SYGVKD. V lost 8 bases and J 4 bases, leaving 12 bases between the germline ends. The CDR3 runs 12 residues. The DNA for the CDR3 is TGTGCCATCGGTTCCAGTTCTTACGAGCAGTACTTC. Translation gives CAIGSSSYEQYF.

The V gene is TRBV4-1, the J gene TRBJ2-5; TRBD1 might be the D (5 bases). With 4 bases removed from V and 5 bases from J, the gap between germline ends came to 14 bases. Looked up from germline, CDR1 is MGHRA and CDR2 is YSYEKL. This CDR3 region has 14 residues. The CDR3 DNA is TGCGCCAGCAGCCCGATCACAGGAGCGGAGACCCAGTACTTC. Translating gives CASSPITGAETQYF.

The CDR3 bases are TGTGCCAGCAGTTTGTTCAGGACAGACTCCTACGAGCAGTACTTC. This codes for CASSLFRTDSYEQYF. The chain links TRBV27 to TRBJ2-7; D possibly corresponds to TRBD1 (6 bases). Trimming took off 3 bases at V and 0 bases at J, with 12 bases between the two ends. Looked up from germline, CDR1 is MNHEY and CDR2 is SMNVEV (reference sequence). The CDR3 consists of 15 residues.

The chain combines TRBV7-9 with TRBJ2-5, with 8 bases that match TRBD2. Trimming removed 4 bases from V and 4 bases from J; junction bases left unmatched: 11. CDR1 is SEHNR, CDR2 FQNEAQ, per germline (reference sequence). The CDR3 sequence is 16 residues long. CDR3: CASSSGGPGAGETQYF. CDR3 in DNA: TGTGCCAGCAGCTCGGGAGGGCCTGGTGCAGGAGAGACCCAGTACTTC.

This chain joins TRBV27 and TRBJ2-7, with TRBD1 identical over 9 bases. There are 13 residues in the CDR3. Germline V gene sequence: CDR1 MNHEY, CDR2 SMNVEV (reference sequence). The V and J ends lost 7 bases and 6 bases, in that order; junction bases with no gene match: 7. This chain's CDR3 is CASKEQGAGEQYF. The DNA for the CDR3 is TGTGCCAGCAAAGAACAGGGGGCAGGCGAGCAGTACTTC.

This sequence joins TRBV30 and TRBJ2-4; TRBD2 agrees at 7 bases. Germline V lookup: CDR1 GTSNPN, CDR2 SVGIG (reference sequence). The V segment lost 5 bases and the J segment 9 bases; nucleotides outside the gene matches: 4. This CDR3 region has 11 residues. For the CDR3, the DNA is TGTGCCTGGTCTTCGGGGGGCATTCAGTACTTC. Amino acids: CAWSSGGIQYF.

This CDR3 reads CASSVDPVSPLHF. The CDR3 DNA reads as TGTGCCAGCAGCGTAGATCCGGTTTCACCCCTCCACTTT. This chain joins TRBV9 and TRBJ1-6; D gene unclear. The CDR3 consists of 13 residues. Trimming stripped 0 bases from V and 9 bases from J, with 7 bases between. Germline V gives CDR1 SGDLS, CDR2 YYNGEE. Full variable domain (outside the CDR3, taken from reference TRBV9 and TRBJ1-6): DSGVTQTPKHLITATGQRVTLRCSPRSGDLSVYWYQQSLDQGLQFLIQYYNGEERAKGNILERFSAQQFPDLHSELNLSSLELGDSALYFCASSVDPVSPLHFGNGTRLTVT.

V and J are TRBV6-6 and TRBJ2-1; tentative D call: TRBD2 (6 bases). V lost 8 bases, J lost 4 bases, and 21 bases lay in between. CDR1 MNHNY and CDR2 SVGAGI come from the germline V gene (reference sequence). The CDR3 covers 16 residues. CDR3 amino acids: CASSLTSPTQYNEQFF. CDR3 bases: TGTGCCAGCTCCTTGACTAGTCCGACTCAATACAATGAGCAGTTCTTC.

The V and J genes are TRBV4-3 and TRBJ2-5, with 8 bases lining up with TRBD1. The end of the DNA aligns better with TRBJ2-7, so the J call may be wrong. The CDR3 is 15 residues long. CDR1 and CDR2 from the germline V gene are LGHNA and YSLEER. The CDR3 is CASSQEGQGVYEQYF. The CDR3 region has the DNA TGCGCCAGCAGCCAAGAAGGACAGGGAGTCTACGAGCAGTACTTC.

The V gene is TRBV6-1, the J gene TRBJ1-2, with D uncertain. CDR1 and CDR2 (germline): MNHNS, SASEGT. The V and J ends lost 0 bases and 4 bases respectively, with 15 bases between them. The CDR3 consists of 16 residues. As DNA, the CDR3 is TGTGCCAGCAGTGAAGCTGGTACCACTCTTCCCTATGGCTACACCTTC. Translation: CASSEAGTTLPYGYTF.

The chain couples TRBV6-5 to TRBJ2-7; a possible D gene is TRBD1 (6 bases). The CDR3 spans 13 residues. Germline lookup yields CDR1 MNHEY and CDR2 SVGAGI. V was cut by 6 bases and J by 2 bases, with 11 bases left in between. The CDR3 DNA is TGTGCCAGCAGGGGGGACACACCCTACGAGCAGTACTTC. Its protein is CASRGDTPYEQYF.